The clone carrying this T cell receptor beta chain was seen a handful of times. This record comes from a study of blood T cell repertoires in COVID-19. Whole-study context: PBMCs, B-cell-depleted T cells, or T cells provided the cDNA or gDNA that made up the material.

CDR3 length equals 15 residues. Germline V gene sequence: CDR1 LGHDT, CDR2 YNNKEL (reference sequence). V lost 2 bases and J lost 2, with 12 bases in between. Grouping used clinical history reported by participants in a survey and questionnaire. For recovered donors of Cohort 3, there were two negative PCRs, clearance, or symptom resolution. Data came from immunoSEQ multiplex PCR; TCRdb stores just in-frame clones and leaves some out. The table lists roughly 290,000 clones, roughly 85% of them singletons, with more than 2% in the top ten. This TCR came from a man younger than 40 who had recovered from COVID-19. Sequencing used PBMCs or T cells enriched from blood (not recorded which). The chain couples TRBV3-1 (or the pseudogene TRBV3-2) to TRBJ2-5; D remains ambiguous. The CDR3 sequence is CASSQMSHPQETQYF. CDR3 sequence (DNA): TGTGCCAGCAGCCAAATGAGCCATCCACAAGAGACCCAGTACTTC.